Here is one T cell receptor (beta chain) with its context. The data derive from a study of blood T cell repertoires in COVID-19. At the level of the study: Samples of COVID-19 (acute and convalescent) were obtained from the United States, Italy and Spain. Sample material is recorded as cDNA or gDNA derived from T cells, B-cell-depleted T cells, or PBMCs.

Trimming stripped 1 base from V and 0 bases from J, with 10 bases between. Germline CDR1 MNHNS, CDR2 SASEGT. The CDR3 has 15 residues. In the authors' workflow: Estimation of nucleated cell counts relied on the amplification of reference gene primers. Sequencing used immunoSEQ multiplex PCR; TCRdb keeps in-frame clones, though not all of them. The DNA gave D and trimming, while V, J and clone size come from that table. The sample consists of more than 200,000 clones, approximately 90% of them appearing once. Sequenced: peripheral blood. This clonotype was sampled from a woman in her forties who had recovered from COVID-19. The chain has TRBV6-1 and TRBJ2-7, with a possible D match to TRBD1 (5 bases). The CDR3 is CASSEGIGDSYEQYF. DNA for the CDR3: TGTGCCAGCAGTGAAGGGATAGGGGACTCCTACGAGCAGTACTTC.